The 5 T cell receptor beta chains listed next were all sequenced from one sample in a study of regulatory T cells in long-lasting Graves disease. Time point defined: newly diagnosed GD, antithyroid drugs for less than 3 months. The TCR library was made from RNA extracted from PBMCs. HTBI primers from iRepertoire and Arm-PCR of CDR3 regions yielded the TCR beta libraries. TCRdb called the multiplex PCR reads again in MiXCR, with one record for every CDR3 protein. Of hundreds of thousands of distinct CDR3 sequences in the sample, over 15% were seen once. The same sample was also studied in work on T cells in Graves' hyperthyroidism and ophthalmopathy.

The sample consisted of peripheral blood mononuclear cells (PBMCs), taken at new diagnosis, from a patient treated with antithyroid drugs. All receptors come from a man aged 35 to 55 with Graves disease.

V gene TRBV2 combines with J gene TRBJ2-2, with D possibly matching TRBD2 (6 bases). CDR1 and CDR2 (germline): SNHLY, FYNNEI. CDR3 length: 14 amino acids. The V end lost 8 bases, the J end lost 4 bases, and 14 bases lay between the germline ends. CDR3 in amino acids: CASEGREATGELFF. CDR3 sequence (DNA): TGTGCCAGCGAGGGCAGGGAGGCCACCGGGGAGCTGTTTTTT.

This rearrangement joins TRBV7-9 to TRBJ2-3; D not certain. Looked up from germline, CDR1 is SEHNR and CDR2 is FQNEAQ (reference sequence). The CDR3 is made up of 12 amino acids. V dropped 6 bases and J dropped 8 bases, with 12 bases sitting between them. The CDR3 loop reads CASSSQLGTQYF. CDR3 sequence (DNA): TGTGCCAGCAGTTCTCAATTAGGTACGCAGTATTTT. Based on the CDR3 plus reference TRBV7-9 and TRBJ2-3, the full variable domain is DTGVSQNPRHKITKRGQNVTFRCDPISEHNRLYWYRQTLGQGPEFLTYFQNEAQLEKSRLLSDRFSAERPKGSFSTLEIQRTEQGDSAMYLCASSSQLGTQYFGPGTRLTVL.

This clonotype was counted a few times. V gene TRBV2 combines with J gene TRBJ2-5; TRBD2 matches at 7 bases. Germline CDR1 reads SNHLY; CDR2 reads FYNNEI. The CDR3 covers 12 residues. The V segment lost 9 bases and the J segment 5 bases; nucleotides outside the gene matches: 6. The CDR3 protein is CARTTGGETQYF. CDR3 bases: TGTGCCAGAACCACCGGGGGGGAGACCCAGTACTTC.

This clonotype has only a few counts. The chain combines TRBV10-3 with TRBJ1-5; 8 bases map to TRBD1. Trimming took 10 bases from V and 5 from J; bases not matched to a gene: 7. Germline V gene data show CDR1 as ENHRY and CDR2 as SYGVKD. The CDR3 totals 13 residues. CDR3 in amino acids: CATGQGGDQPQHF. Written as DNA, the CDR3 is TGTGCCACCGGACAGGGAGGGGATCAGCCCCAGCATTTT.

The table lists this clonotype with a few counts. The chain recombines TRBV4-2 with TRBJ2-7, with D unresolved. This CDR3 contains 13 residues. In germline, CDR1 is LGHNA, CDR2 YNFKEQ. The ends were cut back, 1 base at V and 4 bases at J, with 8 bases in the middle. In DNA, the CDR3 is TGTGCCAGCAGCCAAGTTCGCCCGTACGAGCAGTACTTC. Residues: CASSQVRPYEQYF.